This record looks at one T cell receptor (beta chain) sequence and its context. These data are taken from a study of PD-L1 blockade in urothelial cancer. Across the whole study: The patients had undergone anywhere from 0 to 3 prior chemotherapy regimens. The median number of T cells present in blood samples was under 150,000.

Sample time point: pretreatment peripheral blood. Sample contribution per patient ranged from 1 to 8, covering pretreatment and on-treatment. The V gene lost 6 bases and the J gene lost 3 bases, with 15 bases spanning the gap. Germline V gene data show CDR1 as SNHLY and CDR2 as FYNNEI. There are 14 residues in the CDR3. Added to each PCR by spiking were synthetic TCR analog templates. The assay was immunoSEQ multiplex PCR, and TCRdb's table has in-frame clones only and misses some. The sample gives 49,000 or so clones, approximately 85% of which show up once; about 10% is in the top ten. The V and J genes are TRBV2 and TRBJ2-7; D unclear. The TCR comes from a man in his 70s with urothelial cancer. The sample here was PBMCs, taken around atezolizumab (anti-PD-L1) treatment. In nucleotides, the CDR3 is TGTGCCAGCAGCGCGGTAGCATCGAGCTACGAGCAGTACTTC. Translated: CASSAVASSYEQYF. The variable domain in full, completed from reference TRBV2 and TRBJ2-7, reads EPEVTQTPSHQVTQMGQEVILRCVPISNHLYFYWYRQILGQKVEFLVSFYNNEISEKSEIFDDQFSVERPDGSNFTLKIRSTKLEDSAMYFCASSAVASSYEQYFGPGTRLTVT.